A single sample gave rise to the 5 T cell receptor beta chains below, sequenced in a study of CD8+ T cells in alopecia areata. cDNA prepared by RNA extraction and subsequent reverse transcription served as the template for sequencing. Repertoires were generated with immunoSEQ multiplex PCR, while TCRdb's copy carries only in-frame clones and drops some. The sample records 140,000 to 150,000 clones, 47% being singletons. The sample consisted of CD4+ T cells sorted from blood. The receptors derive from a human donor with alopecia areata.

CDR3 in amino acids: CSVEGKTDTQYF. The CDR3 DNA follows: TGCAGCGTTGAGGGCAAAACGGATACGCAGTATTTT. V usage is TRBV29-1 and J usage is TRBJ2-3; no definite D call. Looked up from germline, CDR1 is SQVTM and CDR2 is ANQGSEA. V was clipped by 3 bases and J by 6 bases, with 10 bases between them. The CDR3 loop spans 12 amino acids.

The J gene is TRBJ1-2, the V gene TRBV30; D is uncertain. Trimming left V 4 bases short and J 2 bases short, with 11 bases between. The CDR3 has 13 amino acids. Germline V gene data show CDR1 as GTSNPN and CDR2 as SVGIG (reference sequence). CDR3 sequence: CAWTGQRNYGYTF. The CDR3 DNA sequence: TGTGCCTGGACCGGGCAAAGAAACTATGGCTACACCTTC.

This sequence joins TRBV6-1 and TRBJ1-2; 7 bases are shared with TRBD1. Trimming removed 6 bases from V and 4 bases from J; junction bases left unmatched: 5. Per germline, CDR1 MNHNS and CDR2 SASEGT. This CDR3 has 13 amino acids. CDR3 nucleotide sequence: TGTGCCAGCAGCGAAAGGGGGCTCTATGGCTACACCTTC. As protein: CASSERGLYGYTF.

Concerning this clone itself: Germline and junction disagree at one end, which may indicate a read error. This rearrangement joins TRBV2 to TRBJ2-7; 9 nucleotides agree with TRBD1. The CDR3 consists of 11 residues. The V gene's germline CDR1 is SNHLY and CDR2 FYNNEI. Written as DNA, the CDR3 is TGTGCCAGCAGTGAAGGAGGACAGGGGCACTTC. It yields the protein CASSEGGQGHF. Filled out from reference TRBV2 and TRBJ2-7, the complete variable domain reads EPEVTQTPSHQVTQMGQEVILRCVPISNHLYFYWYRQILGQKVEFLVSFYNNEISEKSEIFDDQFSVERPDGSNFTLKIRSTKLEDSAMYFCASSEGGQGHFGPGTRLTVT.

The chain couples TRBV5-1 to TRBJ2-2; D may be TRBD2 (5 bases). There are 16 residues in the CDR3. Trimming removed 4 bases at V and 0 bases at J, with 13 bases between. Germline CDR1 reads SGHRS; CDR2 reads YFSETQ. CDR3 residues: CASSRIRGSNTGELFF. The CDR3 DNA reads TGCGCCAGCAGCAGGATTCGCGGGTCGAACACCGGGGAGCTGTTTTTT. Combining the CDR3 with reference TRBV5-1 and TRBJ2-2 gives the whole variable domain KAGVTQTPRYLIKTRGQQVTLSCSPISGHRSVSWYQQTPGQGLQFLFEYFSETQRNKGNFPGRFSGRQFSNSRSEMNVSTLELGDSALYLCASSRIRGSNTGELFFGEGSRLTVL.